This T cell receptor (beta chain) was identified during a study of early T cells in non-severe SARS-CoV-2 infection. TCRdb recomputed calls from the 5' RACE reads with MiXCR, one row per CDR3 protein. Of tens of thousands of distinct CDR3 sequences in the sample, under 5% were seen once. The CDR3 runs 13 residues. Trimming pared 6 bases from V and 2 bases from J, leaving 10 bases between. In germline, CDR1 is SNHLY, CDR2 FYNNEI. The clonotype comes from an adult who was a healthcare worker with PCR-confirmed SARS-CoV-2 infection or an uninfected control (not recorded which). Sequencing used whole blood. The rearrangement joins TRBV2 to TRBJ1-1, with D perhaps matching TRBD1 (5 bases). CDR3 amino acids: CASSADRNTEAFF. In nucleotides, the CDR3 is TGTGCCAGCAGCGCCGACAGAAACACTGAAGCTTTCTTT.